This TCR beta chain was sequenced for a study of T cells in Graves' hyperthyroidism and ophthalmopathy. General study points: Expanded thyroid clonotypes (above 0.001) were mostly also found in blood.

TCR beta CDR3 region amplification was performed from RNA transcripts. A first-round RT-PCR of the TCR CDR3 used the HTBI primer set. One entry per CDR3 protein results from TCRdb running MiXCR on the multiplex PCR reads. The table has fewer than 400,000 distinct CDR3 sequences, around 15% seen once; the top ten hold around 30%. With duration under 3 months, ophthalmopathy was active: Clinical Activity Score at least 3, NOSPECS at least 4. This clonotype was seen many times. Its antigen is unknown. This CDR3 has 13 amino acids. Germline-derived CDR1 and CDR2 are SGHVS and FQNEAQ. The ends were cut back, 8 bases at V and 8 bases at J, with 18 bases in the middle.

The chain couples TRBV7-8 to TRBJ1-1; tentative D call: TRBD1 (5 bases). The TCR originated in a man aged 50 to 60 with Graves' ophthalmopathy. The specimen was blood. Here the CDR3 reads CASDQGRPGEAFF. The CDR3 DNA follows: TGTGCCAGCGACCAGGGAAGGCCGGGGGAAGCTTTCTTT.